This record covers a single TCR beta chain. Its antigen is still unknown. The entry originates in a study of CD8+ T cells in alopecia areata. Overall study context: Patients received oral tofacitinib, 5 to 10 mg twice daily, for moderate-to-severe alopecia areata.

Extracted RNA was reverse transcribed into cDNA, the sequencing template. TCRdb's copy holds only in-frame clones and misses some; the assay was immunoSEQ multiplex PCR. The table records about 210,000 clones, around 57% of them present only once. The CDR3 has 15 residues. V was clipped by 2 bases and J by 4 bases, with 13 bases between them. Looked up from germline, CDR1 is MNHEY and CDR2 is SMNVEV (reference sequence). The treatment: oral pan-JAK inhibitor, 5-10 mg twice daily. Sorting of CD4+ and CD8+ T cells was performed on PBMCs. Study findings and constraints: Across lesional scalp, and particularly alopecia totalis/universalis, clonality surpassed that of normal scalp. Since there was just one nonresponder, nobody can yet say how baseline CD8+ expansion ties to response.

Sequenced material: CD4+ T cells sorted from blood, taken at week 4, from a patient treated with tofacitinib. The clonotype originates from a human donor with alopecia areata. The chain is built from TRBV27 and TRBJ2-3; possible D gene TRBD2, 6 bases. CDR3 protein: CASSLVGGVADTQYF. In DNA, the CDR3 is TGTGCCAGCAGTTTAGTGGGGGGAGTTGCAGATACGCAGTATTTT.